Listed here are 12 T cell receptor beta chains from one sample, sequenced in a study of blood T cell repertoires in COVID-19. Measured with immunoSEQ multiplex PCR; TCRdb has only the in-frame clones, and not every one. The sample holds 110,000 to 150,000 clones; approximately 90% are singletons and the top ten take about 3.2%. The source material was peripheral blood. The origin of the receptors is a man aged 60 to 75 with active or convalescent COVID-19.

This chain links TRBV7-9 with TRBJ1-4; no firm D call. Per the germline V gene, CDR1 is SEHNR and CDR2 is FQNEAQ (reference sequence). This CDR3 contains 15 residues. Trimming removed 1 base from V and 2 bases from J, with 8 bases in between. This CDR3 is CASSLGSRTNEKLFF. In DNA form, the CDR3 reads TGTGCCAGCAGCTTAGGCTCACGGACTAATGAAAAACTGTTTTTT.

A note on this clone: Other nucleotide sequences in the sample specify the same CDR3. The chain links TRBV7-2 to TRBJ2-3; D unclear. This CDR3 comprises 16 residues. The V gene's germline CDR1 is SGHTA and CDR2 FQGNSA. The V end was cut by 6 bases, the J end by 1 base, with 17 bases between. The CDR3: CASSPTYDRGTDTQYF. Written as DNA, the CDR3 is TGTGCCAGCAGTCCAACATACGACCGGGGCACAGATACGCAGTATTTT.

The chain joins TRBV5-1 to TRBJ1-2, with 7 bases fitting TRBD1. V lost 4 bases and J lost 12; bases outside the gene matches: 18. Germline values: CDR1 SGHRS, CDR2 YFSETQ. This CDR3 has 15 residues. The CDR3 nucleotides read TGCGCCAGCAGCGAAGGAGGGACAGCCACCCCCGGCCACACCTTC. This encodes CASSEGGTATPGHTF.

This CDR3 reads CASRTSPGELFF. Written as DNA, the CDR3 is TGTGCCAGTAGGACTAGCCCCGGGGAGCTGTTTTTT. The gene calls are TRBV19 and TRBJ2-2, with 7 bases identical to TRBD2. CDR3 size: 12 residues. V trimming: 6 bases; J trimming: 6 bases; junction bases outside the gene matches: 1. Germline loops: CDR1 LNHDA, CDR2 SQIVND (reference sequence).

The V gene is TRBV29-1, the J gene TRBJ2-3; the D gene is possibly TRBD2 (6 bases). Germline assignment: CDR1 SQVTM and CDR2 ANQGSEA. Trimming stripped 5 bases from V and 8 bases from J, with 14 bases between. CDR3 length equals 12 residues. The DNA for the CDR3 is TGCAGCGTTCTGCCCCGGGGAGGTACGCAGTATTTT. It codes for CSVLPRGGTQYF.

This clone was recorded once. The CDR3 DNA reads TGCGCCAGCAGCATAACGGGACTAGCGGGAGTATCCGAGTACTTC. Its translation: CASSITGLAGVSEYF. V and J are TRBV5-1 and TRBJ2-7, with 14 positions matching TRBD2. V was pared by 4 bases and J by 11 bases, with 11 bases of the junction left unmatched. The germline V gene has CDR1 SGHRS and CDR2 YFSETQ. CDR3 length: 15 residues.

The V gene is TRBV4-3, the J gene TRBJ1-3, with D possibly being TRBD1 (5 bases). V dropped 2 bases and J dropped 1 base, with 12 bases sitting between them. The CDR3 extends over 16 amino acids. CDR1 is LGHNA and CDR2 is YSLEER in the germline V gene. The CDR3 DNA reads TGCGCCAGCAGCCAATCGGTGACAGCTTCTGGAAACACCATATATTTT. Translating it yields CASSQSVTASGNTIYF.

The V gene is TRBV6-6, the J gene TRBJ2-3; 14 bases map to TRBD2. The CDR3 is 16 residues long. The V and J ends lost 3 bases and 13 bases, in that order; junction bases with no gene match: 12. The V gene's germline CDR1 is MNHNY and CDR2 SVGAGI (reference sequence). The CDR3, as DNA: TGTGCCAGCAGTTATGCTGGACTAGCGGGAGGCGCCGTCGAGTATTTT. This encodes CASSYAGLAGGAVEYF.

The rearrangement uses TRBV6-2 or TRBV6-3 and TRBJ2-3; the match to TRBD2 covers 11 bases. Germline CDR1 and CDR2: MNHEY and SVGEGT. There are 16 residues in the CDR3. J was trimmed by 3 bases and V by 4 bases; bases with no gene match: 6. CDR3 amino acids: CASSLSTSGRTDTQYF. Written as DNA, the CDR3 is TGTGCCAGCAGTTTGAGCACTAGCGGGAGAACAGATACGCAGTATTTT.

V and J are TRBV11-2 and TRBJ1-2, with 7 bases that match TRBD1. The junction had 1 base not matched to a gene; V was cut back by 5 bases and J by 4 bases. The CDR3 is 12 amino acids. Germline V gene data show CDR1 as SGHAT and CDR2 as FQNNGV. Written as DNA, the CDR3 is TGTGCCAGCAGCCCAGGGGGCTATGGCTACACCTTC. As protein: CASSPGGYGYTF.

The rearrangement joins TRBV25-1 to TRBJ1-1, with D possibly being TRBD1 (5 bases). CDR3 length equals 14 residues. From germline, CDR1 is MGHDK and CDR2 SYGVNS. V was shortened by 6 bases and J by 2 bases, with 13 bases between the two germline ends. CDR3 nucleotides: TGTGCCAGCAGAAGGACGGGGGTAAACACTGAAGCTTTCTTT. This sequence encodes CASRRTGVNTEAFF.

The chain has TRBV28 and TRBJ2-1, with 8 bases aligning to TRBD2. V dropped 6 bases and J dropped 1; count of bases not matched to a gene: 5. Per the germline V gene, CDR1 is MDHEN and CDR2 is SYDVKM. The CDR3 length is 15 residues. The CDR3 region is CASSRERGSYNEQFF. The CDR3, as DNA: TGTGCCAGCAGCCGCGAGCGGGGGTCCTACAATGAGCAGTTCTTC.